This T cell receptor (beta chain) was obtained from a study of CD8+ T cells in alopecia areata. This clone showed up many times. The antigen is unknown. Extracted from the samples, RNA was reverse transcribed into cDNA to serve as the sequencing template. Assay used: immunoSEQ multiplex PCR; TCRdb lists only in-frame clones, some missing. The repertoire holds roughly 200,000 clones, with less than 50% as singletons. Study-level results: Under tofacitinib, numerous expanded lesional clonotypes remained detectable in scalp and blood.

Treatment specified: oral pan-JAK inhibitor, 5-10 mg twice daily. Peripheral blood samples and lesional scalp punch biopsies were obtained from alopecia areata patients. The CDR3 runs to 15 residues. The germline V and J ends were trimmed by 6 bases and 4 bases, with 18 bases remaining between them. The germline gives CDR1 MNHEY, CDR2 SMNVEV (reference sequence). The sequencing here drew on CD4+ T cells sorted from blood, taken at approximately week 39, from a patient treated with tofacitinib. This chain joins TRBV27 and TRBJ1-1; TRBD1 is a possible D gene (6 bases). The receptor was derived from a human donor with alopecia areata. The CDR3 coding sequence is TGTGCCAGCAGCCTAACAGGGATGACTTCCACTGAAGCTTTCTTT. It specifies CASSLTGMTSTEAFF.